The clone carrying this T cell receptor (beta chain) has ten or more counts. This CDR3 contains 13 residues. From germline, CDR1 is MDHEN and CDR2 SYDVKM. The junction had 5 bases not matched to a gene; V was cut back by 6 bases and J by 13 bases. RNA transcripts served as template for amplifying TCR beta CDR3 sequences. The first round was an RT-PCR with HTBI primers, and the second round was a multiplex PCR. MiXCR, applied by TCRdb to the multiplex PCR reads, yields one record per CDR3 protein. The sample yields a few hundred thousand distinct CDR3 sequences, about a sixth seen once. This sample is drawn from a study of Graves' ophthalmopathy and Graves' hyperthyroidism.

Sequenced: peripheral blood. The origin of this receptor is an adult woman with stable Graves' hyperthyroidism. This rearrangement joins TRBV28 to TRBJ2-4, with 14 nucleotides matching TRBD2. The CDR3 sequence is CASRGLAGEEQYF. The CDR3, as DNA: TGTGCCAGCAGGGGACTAGCGGGAGAGGAGCAGTACTTC.